This T cell receptor (beta chain) was profiled in a study of T cells in Graves' hyperthyroidism and ophthalmopathy. A Clinical Activity Score of at least 3, a NOSPECS grade of at least 4 and a duration under 3 months were recorded in the ophthalmopathy patients. Trimming pared 5 bases from V and 8 bases from J, leaving 15 bases between. CDR3 size: 13 residues. Germline CDR1 MDHEN, CDR2 SYDVKM. Researchers took RNA transcripts and amplified the TCR beta CDR3 regions from them. Carried out on the TCR CDR3, a first-round RT-PCR used the HTBI primer set. TCRdb fed the multiplex PCR reads into MiXCR, producing one record per CDR3 protein. The data hold approximately 490,000 distinct CDR3 sequences, with about 20% observed a single time. This clonotype occurred many times.

The sequence derives from a woman in her seventies with Graves' ophthalmopathy. The sample taken for sequencing was blood. V and J are TRBV28 and TRBJ1-1, with TRBD1 as a possible D gene (6 bases). The CDR3 sequence: CASSIYTGTEAFF. The DNA of the CDR3 is TGTGCCAGCAGTATATACACAGGGACCGAAGCTTTCTTT.